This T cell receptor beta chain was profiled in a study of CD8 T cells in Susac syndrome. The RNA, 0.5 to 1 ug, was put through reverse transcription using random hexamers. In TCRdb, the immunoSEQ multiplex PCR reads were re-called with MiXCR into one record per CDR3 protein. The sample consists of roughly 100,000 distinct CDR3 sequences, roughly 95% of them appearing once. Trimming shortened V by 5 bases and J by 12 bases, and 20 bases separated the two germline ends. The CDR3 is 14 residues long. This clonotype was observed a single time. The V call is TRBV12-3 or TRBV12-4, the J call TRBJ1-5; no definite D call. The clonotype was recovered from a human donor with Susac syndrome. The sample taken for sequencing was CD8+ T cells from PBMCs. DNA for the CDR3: TGTGCCAGCAGTCCAAGAATACGCAATCAGTACCAGCATTTT. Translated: CASSPRIRNQYQHF.